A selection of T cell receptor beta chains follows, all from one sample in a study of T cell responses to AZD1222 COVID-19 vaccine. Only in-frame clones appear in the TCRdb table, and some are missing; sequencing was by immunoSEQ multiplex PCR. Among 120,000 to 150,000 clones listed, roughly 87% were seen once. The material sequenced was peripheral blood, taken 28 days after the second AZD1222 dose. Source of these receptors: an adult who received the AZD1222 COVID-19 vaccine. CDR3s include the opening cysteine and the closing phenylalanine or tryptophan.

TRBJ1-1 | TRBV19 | CASSIIESGDTEAFF
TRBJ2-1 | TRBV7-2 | CASSLKGLAGSSDNEQFF
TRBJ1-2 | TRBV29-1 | CSVDRQGGYTF
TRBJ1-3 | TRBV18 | CASSPQIQGSSSGNTIYF
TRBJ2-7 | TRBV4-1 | CASSQDRGNSPYEQYF
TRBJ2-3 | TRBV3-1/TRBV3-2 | CASSQVASGQGTDTQYF
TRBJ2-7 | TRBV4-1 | CASSQANGQDEQYF
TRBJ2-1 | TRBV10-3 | CAVDSGTSSYNEQFF
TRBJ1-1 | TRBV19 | CASSPGTGGTEAFF
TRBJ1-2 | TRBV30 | CAWSGAGEGYTF
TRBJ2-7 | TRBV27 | CASSSGFEQYF
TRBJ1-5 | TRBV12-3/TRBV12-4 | CASSLEGLQPQHF
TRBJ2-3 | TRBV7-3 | CASSTTGTLTDTQYF
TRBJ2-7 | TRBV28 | CASTLGGAYEQYF
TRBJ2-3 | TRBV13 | CASSASGTGIVDTQYF
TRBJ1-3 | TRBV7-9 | CASSYTGDRGRNTIYF
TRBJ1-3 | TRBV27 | CASSQTASGNTIYF
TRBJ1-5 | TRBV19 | CATTTGGQPQHF
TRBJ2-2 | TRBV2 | CASSWTGNTGELFF
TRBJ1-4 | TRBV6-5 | CASSRTGNNEKLFF
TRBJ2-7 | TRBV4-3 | CASSPSGLAGATSREQYF
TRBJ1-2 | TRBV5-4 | CASSPTLASYGYTF
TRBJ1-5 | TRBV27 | CASSLSGGLYSNQPQHF
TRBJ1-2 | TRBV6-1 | CASSVSGAFSGNYGYTF
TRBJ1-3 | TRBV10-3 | CAISPGGDSGNTIYF
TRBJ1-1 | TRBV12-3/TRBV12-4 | CASSDRGTEAFF
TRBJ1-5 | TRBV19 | CASTARANNQPQHF